This record looks at one T cell receptor beta chain sequence and its context. What it binds is unknown. The sample originates from a study of STAT5B mutations in CD4+ large granular lymphocyte leukemia. Deletions cut 1 base from V and 0 bases from J, with 4 bases between. CDR3 length: 13 amino acids. Germline V gives CDR1 SNHLY, CDR2 FYNNEI. Overall study results and limits: 8/27 top patient clones versus 2/35 control clones were TRBV06-family.

This was a survey-level run. Only in-frame clones appear in the TCRdb table, and some are missing; sequencing was by immunoSEQ multiplex PCR. In the table there are 30,000 to 40,000 clones, 76% of which are singletons. This sequence joins TRBV2 and TRBJ2-7; D ambiguous. The clonotype was recovered from a human donor in good health. Sample: CD4+ T cells from blood buffy coats. This CDR3 reads CASSEGSSYEQYF. Here the CDR3 DNA reads TGTGCCAGCAGTGAAGGGAGCTCCTACGAGCAGTACTTC.